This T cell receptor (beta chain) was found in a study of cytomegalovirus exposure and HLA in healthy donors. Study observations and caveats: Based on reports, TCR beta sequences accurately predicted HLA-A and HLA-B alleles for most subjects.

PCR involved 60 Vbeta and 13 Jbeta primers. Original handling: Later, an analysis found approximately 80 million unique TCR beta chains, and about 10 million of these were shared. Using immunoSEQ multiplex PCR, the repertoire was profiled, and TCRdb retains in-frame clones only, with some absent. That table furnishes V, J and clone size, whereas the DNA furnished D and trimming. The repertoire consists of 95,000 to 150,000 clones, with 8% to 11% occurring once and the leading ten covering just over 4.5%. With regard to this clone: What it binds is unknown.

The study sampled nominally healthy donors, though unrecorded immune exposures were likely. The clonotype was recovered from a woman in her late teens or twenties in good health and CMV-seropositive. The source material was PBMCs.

CDR3 sequence: CASNPGQGPGELFF. The CDR3 coding sequence is TGTGCCAGCAACCCGGGACAGGGCCCCGGGGAGCTGTTTTTT. The chain recombines TRBV6-6 with TRBJ2-2; 9 bases are shared with TRBD1. Germline assignment: CDR1 MNHNY and CDR2 SVGAGI (reference sequence). The J segment lost 6 bases and the V segment lost 7 bases, leaving 6 bases of the junction unmatched. The CDR3 totals 14 residues.